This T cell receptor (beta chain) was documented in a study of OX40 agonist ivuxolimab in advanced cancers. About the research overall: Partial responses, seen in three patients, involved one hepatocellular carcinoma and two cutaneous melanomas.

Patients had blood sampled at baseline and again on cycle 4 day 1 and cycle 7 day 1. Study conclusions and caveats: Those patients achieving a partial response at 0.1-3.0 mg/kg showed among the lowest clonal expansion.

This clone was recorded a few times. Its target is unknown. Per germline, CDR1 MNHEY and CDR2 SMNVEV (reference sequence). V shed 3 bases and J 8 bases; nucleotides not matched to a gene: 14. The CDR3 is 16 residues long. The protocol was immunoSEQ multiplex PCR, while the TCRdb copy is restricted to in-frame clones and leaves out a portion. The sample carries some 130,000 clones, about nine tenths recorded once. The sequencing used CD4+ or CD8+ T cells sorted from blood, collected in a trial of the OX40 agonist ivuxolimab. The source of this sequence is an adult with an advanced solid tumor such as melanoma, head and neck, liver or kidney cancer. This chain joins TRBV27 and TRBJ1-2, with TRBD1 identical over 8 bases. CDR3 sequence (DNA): TGTGCCAGCAGTTTGAGGGGACAGGTTCTTTCGATGGGCTACACCTTC. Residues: CASSLRGQVLSMGYTF.